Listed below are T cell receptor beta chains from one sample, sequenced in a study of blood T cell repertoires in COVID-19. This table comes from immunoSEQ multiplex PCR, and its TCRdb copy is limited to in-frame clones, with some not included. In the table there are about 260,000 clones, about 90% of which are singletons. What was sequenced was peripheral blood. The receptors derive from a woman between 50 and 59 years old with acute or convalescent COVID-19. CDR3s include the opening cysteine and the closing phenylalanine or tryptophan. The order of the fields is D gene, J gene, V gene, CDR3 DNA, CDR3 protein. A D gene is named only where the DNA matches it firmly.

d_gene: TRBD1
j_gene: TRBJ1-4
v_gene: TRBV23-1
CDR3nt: TGCGCCAGCAGTCAACCGACAGGGTTTGGCGAAAAACTGTTTTTT
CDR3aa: CASSQPTGFGEKLFF

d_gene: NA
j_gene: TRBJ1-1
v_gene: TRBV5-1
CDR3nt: TGCGCCAGCAGCTTGCAAACAGGTCCTGAAGCTTTCTTT
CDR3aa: CASSLQTGPEAFF

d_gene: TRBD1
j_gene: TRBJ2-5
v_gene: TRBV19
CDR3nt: TGTGCCAGTAGTATACAGGGGGTCGGAGAGACCCAGTACTTC
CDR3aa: CASSIQGVGETQYF

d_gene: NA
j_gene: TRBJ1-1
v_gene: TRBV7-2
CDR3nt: TGTGCCAGCAGCTTTGAACGGGGTCTCTCTGAAGCTTTCTTT
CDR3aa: CASSFERGLSEAFF

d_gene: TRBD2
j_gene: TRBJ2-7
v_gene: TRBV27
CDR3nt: TGTGCCAGCAGTTCCCCCCTTCGGGCTAGCGGGAGGCCCGAGCAGTACTTC
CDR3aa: CASSSPLRASGRPEQYF

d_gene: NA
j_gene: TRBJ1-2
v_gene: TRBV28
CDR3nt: TGTGCCAGCAGTTTCACTGGGCTTTCGAGCTATGGCTACACCTTC
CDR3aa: CASSFTGLSSYGYTF

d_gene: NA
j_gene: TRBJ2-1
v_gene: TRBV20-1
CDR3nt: TGCAGTGCCGGACAGTACAATGAGCAGTTCTTC
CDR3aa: CSAGQYNEQFF

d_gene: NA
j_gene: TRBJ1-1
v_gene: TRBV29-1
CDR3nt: TGCAGCGCCCCCCCCGGTCCGAACACTGAAGCTTTCTTT
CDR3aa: CSAPPGPNTEAFF

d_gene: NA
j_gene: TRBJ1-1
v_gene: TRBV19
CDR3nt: TGTGCCTCTGACCCGGGGGGCAGGGGCCTCGCTGAAGCTTTCTTT
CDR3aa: CASDPGGRGLAEAFF

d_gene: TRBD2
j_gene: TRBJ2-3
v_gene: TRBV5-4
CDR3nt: TGTGCCAGCAGCAGGGGGACTAGCGGGGTGGCAGATACGCAGTATTTT
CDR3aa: CASSRGTSGVADTQYF

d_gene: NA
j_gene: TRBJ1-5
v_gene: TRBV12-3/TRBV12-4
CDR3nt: TGTGCCAGCAGGAAACAGGGTAATCAGCCCCAGCATTTT
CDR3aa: CASRKQGNQPQHF

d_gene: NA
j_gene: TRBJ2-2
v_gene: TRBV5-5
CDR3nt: TGTGCCAGCAGCTTGGAATGGACAGCGAACACCGGGGAGCTGTTTTTT
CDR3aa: CASSLEWTANTGELFF

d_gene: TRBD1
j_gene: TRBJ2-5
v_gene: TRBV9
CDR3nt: TGTGCCAGCAGCGTAGGTAGGACAGGGGTTTCCCAAGAGACCCAGTACTTC
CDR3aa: CASSVGRTGVSQETQYF

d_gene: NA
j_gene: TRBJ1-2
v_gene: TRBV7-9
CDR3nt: TGTGCCAGCAGCGGACAAATTAACTATGGCTACACCTTC
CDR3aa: CASSGQINYGYTF